A selection of T cell receptor beta chains follows, all from one sample in a study of response to subunit inactivated influenza vaccine. MiXCR was run by TCRdb on the RT-PCR reads, yielding one entry per CDR3 protein. Counted here are under 500,000 distinct CDR3 sequences, approximately 10% occurring once; the ten biggest clones make up about 12%. Sequences were derived from PBMCs from blood, sampled roughly 46 days after vaccination. These TCRs come from a man in his fifties who received an inactivated influenza vaccine. CDR3s include the opening cysteine and the closing phenylalanine or tryptophan. The D gene is left open where the match is weak. Clone size is given for some rows only: seen once, a few or many times, or a class if the clone is expanded.

j_gene	d_gene	abundance	v_gene	CDR3nt	CDR3aa
TRBJ2-7	TRBD2	NA	TRBV4-3	TGCGCCAGCAGCCAAGAACATAGCGGGGCCGCCTACGAGCAGTACTTC	CASSQEHSGAAYEQYF
TRBJ2-5	NA	many	TRBV11-2	TGTGCCAGCAGCCTGCATAGCGGTCAGACCCAGTACTTC	CASSLHSGQTQYF
TRBJ2-5	NA	many	TRBV7-9	TGTGCCAGCAGCGCAGTAGAGGGGCCAGGGCGAGAGACCCAGTACTTC	CASSAVEGPGRETQYF
TRBJ2-3	NA	few	TRBV7-9	TGTGCCAGCAGTTCTGGGACTTTAGATACGCAGTATTTT	CASSSGTLDTQYF
TRBJ2-3	TRBD2	many	TRBV20-1	TGCAGTGCTAGAAGGACTAGCGGGGCCCCCGATACGCAGTATTTT	CSARRTSGAPDTQYF
TRBJ2-1	NA	few	TRBV20-1	TGCAGTGCTAGAGATCCAGAGAATGAGCAGTTCTTC	CSARDPENEQFF
TRBJ2-2	NA	few	TRBV4-2	TGTGCCAGCAGCCAAGTGGACGGGGAGCTGTTTTTT	CASSQVDGELFF
TRBJ1-2	NA	few	TRBV5-4	TGTGCCAGCAGCGAGGACAGTTATGGCTACACCTTC	CASSEDSYGYTF
TRBJ1-2	NA	NA	TRBV6-2/TRBV6-3	TGTGCCAGCAGTTACTCGAGAGGGGTCGACAGAGGGGGTAGGGACTATGGCTACACCTTC	CASSYSRGVDRGGRDYGYTF
TRBJ2-1	NA	NA	TRBV4-1	TGCGCCAGCAGCAAAGGGGCAGGGATCTACAATGAGCAGTTCTTC	CASSKGAGIYNEQFF
TRBJ2-7	TRBD2	few	TRBV18	TGTGCTAGCGGGAGTTTCTACGAGCAGTACTTC	CASGSFYEQYF
TRBJ2-2	TRBD2	few	TRBV27	TGTGCCAGCAGTTTGCACTCTCTGACTAGCGGGGGGCCCACCGGGGAGCTGTTTTTT	CASSLHSLTSGGPTGELFF
TRBJ2-1	NA	NA	TRBV18	TGTGCCAGCTCACCTATTCAGTGGTTGGGGGATGAGCAGTTCTTC	CASSPIQWLGDEQFF
TRBJ2-4	NA	NA	TRBV2	TGTGCCAGCAGTGAGGTTGGGGTAGCCAACAAAAACATTCAGTACTTC	CASSEVGVANKNIQYF
TRBJ2-2	NA	NA	TRBV6-1	TGTGCCAGCAGCTTCGACACCTTTAACACCGGGGAGCTGTTTTTT	CASSFDTFNTGELFF
TRBJ2-5	NA	many	TRBV20-1	TGCAGTGCTCCGCCGTCCGGCTACCAAGAGACCCAGTACTTC	CSAPPSGYQETQYF
TRBJ1-1	TRBD1	many	TRBV29-1	TGCAGCGTTGTTGGACAGGGTGGATCGAACACTGAAGCTTTCTTT	CSVVGQGGSNTEAFF
TRBJ1-1	NA	NA	TRBV7-2	TGTGCCAGCAGCAGAGGGGCCCGGGACACGATGAACACTGAAGCTTTCTTT	CASSRGARDTMNTEAFF
TRBJ2-7	NA	NA	TRBV7-2	TGTGCCAGCAGCTTAGACCTGTGGTCCGAGCAGTACTTC	CASSLDLWSEQYF
TRBJ2-1	TRBD1	many	TRBV12-3/TRBV12-4	TGTGCCAGCAGTCATGACAGGGCTTACAATGAGCAGTTCTTC	CASSHDRAYNEQFF
TRBJ2-5	NA	NA	TRBV20-1	TGCAGTGCTAGAGATGGAGGGGGGGGCGAGACCCAGTACTTC	CSARDGGGGETQYF
TRBJ2-7	TRBD1	NA	TRBV7-6	TGTGCCAGCAGCTCCGGGGGGGGACAGGGGGCCTACGAGCAGTACTTC	CASSSGGGQGAYEQYF
TRBJ1-1	NA	NA	TRBV5-1	TGCGCCAGCAGCTTGGAAGTCAGTCTCCCGAACACTGAAGCTTTCTTT	CASSLEVSLPNTEAFF
TRBJ2-7	NA	many	TRBV11-2	TGTGCCAGCAGCTTAGTGGGCGGAAGGGCCTACGAGCAGTACTTC	CASSLVGGRAYEQYF
TRBJ2-7	TRBD2	NA	TRBV28	TGTGCCAGCAGGGAGCGGGGGGGCTTGAGTAGGAACGAGCAGTACTTC	CASRERGGLSRNEQYF
TRBJ2-7	TRBD1	many	TRBV29-1	TGCAGCGTTGGGGGGACAGGGAAGGCCTACGAGCAGTACTTC	CSVGGTGKAYEQYF
TRBJ2-1	TRBD2	NA	TRBV28	TGTGCCAGCAGTTTATATACTAGCGGGAGGGGTGAGCAGTTCTTC	CASSLYTSGRGEQFF
TRBJ2-3	TRBD2	NA	TRBV4-1	TGCGCCAGCAGACAGACCGGGACTAGCGGGGGAGCCACAGATACGCAGTATTTT	CASRQTGTSGGATDTQYF
TRBJ1-1	NA	few	TRBV29-1	TGCAGCGTTGAACCGGACGGACTGAACACTGAAGCTTTCTTT	CSVEPDGLNTEAFF
TRBJ2-1	NA	few	TRBV11-2	TGTGCCAGCAGCATAGGGACGGTTGGACATGAGCAGTTCTTC	CASSIGTVGHEQFF
TRBJ2-5	TRBD2	few	TRBV6-1	TGTGCCAGCAGAGGACTGGGCGGGGGGGATTTAGGGACCCAGTACTTC	CASRGLGGGDLGTQYF
TRBJ2-1	NA	few	TRBV5-1	TGCGCCAGCACTAAGGGACCCCCATACAATGAGCAGTTCTTC	CASTKGPPYNEQFF
TRBJ2-1	NA	few	TRBV7-2	TGTGCCAGCAGCGCGTTTGTTAATGAGCAGTTCTTC	CASSAFVNEQFF
TRBJ2-3	NA	many	TRBV12-3/TRBV12-4	TGTGCCAGCAGCTCGGTGGTGGGCACAGATACGCAGTATTTT	CASSSVVGTDTQYF
TRBJ2-2	NA	few	TRBV11-2	TGTGCCAGCAGCTTAGTAACCGGGACCATTGGGACCGGGGAGCTGTTTTTT	CASSLVTGTIGTGELFF
TRBJ2-7	NA	many	TRBV9	TGTGCCAGCAGCGTCGGAGGGGAGTACGAGCAGTACTTC	CASSVGGEYEQYF
TRBJ2-3	TRBD2	NA	TRBV7-8	TGTGCCAGCAGCTTTGGCTGGACTAGCGGGAGCACAGATACGCAGTATTTT	CASSFGWTSGSTDTQYF
TRBJ2-3	NA	NA	TRBV5-6	TGTGCCAGCACCCGAACAGGGAGGCCAGATACGCAGTATTTT	CASTRTGRPDTQYF
TRBJ2-7	NA	NA	TRBV11-2	TGTGCCAGCAGCTTAACGACCTACTACGAGCAGTACTTC	CASSLTTYYEQYF
TRBJ2-7	NA	NA	TRBV6-5	TGTGCCAGCAGTTACGTAGCAGGGTCCTACGAGCAGTACTTC	CASSYVAGSYEQYF
TRBJ2-7	NA	NA	TRBV7-2	TGTGCCAGCAGCGCCTCGAATCTTAGGTACGAGCAGTACTTC	CASSASNLRYEQYF
TRBJ2-2	TRBD1	few	TRBV7-9	TGTGCCAGCAGCCCCTGGACCGGGACAGGGATGACCGGGGAGCTGTTTTTT	CASSPWTGTGMTGELFF
TRBJ2-2	NA	many	TRBV6-5	TGTGCCAGCAGTTACTCGGGTCGGGGCGGGGAGCTGTTTTTT	CASSYSGRGGELFF
TRBJ1-2	TRBD1	NA	TRBV20-1	TGCAGTGCTAGAGTTCGACAGGGTCCCTCTGGCTACACCTTC	CSARVRQGPSGYTF
TRBJ1-6	NA	few	TRBV2	TGTGCCACCCCCGGGGTCCAGAGGGATGGATCACCCCTCCACTTT	CATPGVQRDGSPLHF
TRBJ2-1	TRBD2	NA	TRBV28	TGTGCCAGCAACGAGGGACTAGCGGGAATCAATGAGCAGTTCTTC	CASNEGLAGINEQFF
TRBJ2-7	TRBD1	many	TRBV6-2/TRBV6-3	TGTGCCAGCAGTTCCGCTTACCCCTCCAACAGGGGTTTTGGCTACGAGCAGTACTTC	CASSSAYPSNRGFGYEQYF
TRBJ2-2	NA	NA	TRBV7-9	TGTGCCAGCAGCTACAGACAGGCCGGGGAGCTGTTTTTT	CASSYRQAGELFF
TRBJ1-2	NA	many	TRBV20-1	TGCAGTGCAGTGGACAGTCGGAACTATGGCTACACCTTC	CSAVDSRNYGYTF
TRBJ1-5	NA	many	TRBV13	TGTGCCAGCAGCTTAGGCCGTTCAGGCTATCAGCCCCAGCATTTT	CASSLGRSGYQPQHF
TRBJ2-7	NA	NA	TRBV12-3/TRBV12-4	TGTGCCAGCAGTCCCGGGGGGCCTGCCTACGAGCAGTACTTC	CASSPGGPAYEQYF
TRBJ1-1	NA	few	TRBV7-8	TGTGCCAGCAGCGTCAGGGGAGGGAGGACTGAAGCTTTCTTT	CASSVRGGRTEAFF
TRBJ2-1	TRBD2	few	TRBV11-2	TGTGCCAGCAGCTCGTTTAGCGGGGGGAATGAGCAGTTCTTC	CASSSFSGGNEQFF
TRBJ2-7	NA	many	TRBV29-1	TGCAGCGTTGAAGGTCCGGAGACAGGAAGCCAGCAGTACTTC	CSVEGPETGSQQYF
TRBJ1-3	NA	many	TRBV12-3/TRBV12-4	TGTGCCAGCAGTTCTCCGGGAGGAAACACCATATATTTT	CASSSPGGNTIYF
TRBJ2-3	NA	NA	TRBV20-1	TGCAGTGTTCCGCCTTTGGCGGGGAGCACAGATACGCAGTATTTT	CSVPPLAGSTDTQYF
TRBJ2-1	NA	NA	TRBV20-1	TGCAGTGTGGTATCAGGGCGGCAGCGTAATGAGCAGTTCTTC	CSVVSGRQRNEQFF
TRBJ2-1	NA	many	TRBV7-6	TGTGCCAGCAGCTTAACGGAAAGTGGTGAGCAGTTCTTC	CASSLTESGEQFF
TRBJ2-1	NA	NA	TRBV12-3/TRBV12-4	TGTGCCAGCAGTTCAGGCGGGGCGCGCAATGAGCAGTTCTTC	CASSSGGARNEQFF